The present T cell receptor (beta chain) was sequenced within a study of blood T cell repertoires in COVID-19. At the level of the study: There were acute and convalescent COVID-19 samples, and they came from the United States, Italy and Spain. Sample material is recorded as cDNA or gDNA derived from T cells, B-cell-depleted T cells, or PBMCs.

Methods used by the authors: Estimation of nucleated cell counts was performed using reference gene primer amplification. Produced via immunoSEQ multiplex PCR; TCRdb's table is partial and in-frame only. D and trimming were read from the DNA, whereas the V and J calls and clone size are those reported in that table. The repertoire consists of roughly 190,000 clones, with approximately 90% occurring once and the leading ten covering 6%. Trimming took off 3 bases at V and 6 bases at J, with 11 bases between the two ends. This CDR3 is 13 amino acids long. CDR1 is KGHDR and CDR2 is SFDVKD in the germline V gene.

The chain carries TRBV24-1 and TRBJ2-7; D gene ambiguous. The source material was peripheral blood. This TCR was sampled from a man between 40 and 49 years old with active or convalescent COVID-19. Written as DNA, the CDR3 is TGTGCCACCAGTGATGGTAAACAGAGCGAGCAGTACTTC. It yields the protein CATSDGKQSEQYF.